The 28 T cell receptor beta chains given below trace back to one sample, sequenced in a study of early T cells in non-severe SARS-CoV-2 infection. TCRdb reanalysed the 5' RACE reads using MiXCR and keeps one entry per CDR3 protein. The sample shows 55,000 to 80,000 distinct CDR3 sequences, about 12% of them seen only once. Sequenced material: whole blood, taken at baseline. Every receptor here comes from an adult who was a healthcare worker with PCR-confirmed SARS-CoV-2 infection or an uninfected control (not recorded which).

J is TRBJ2-3 and V is TRBV5-1; TRBD1 or TRBD2 may be the D gene (5 bases each). V dropped 7 bases and J dropped 1 base, with 16 bases sitting between them. This CDR3 has 15 residues. Germline V CDR1 and CDR2: SGHRS, YFSETQ. The CDR3 region has the DNA TGCGCCAGCTCAGCTGGGGGATACCGCACAGATACGCAGTATTTT. It encodes CASSAGGYRTDTQYF.

This clonotype has a handful of counts. The gene calls are TRBV28 and TRBJ1-2, with unresolved D. The CDR3 contains 15 residues. From germline, CDR1 is MDHEN and CDR2 SYDVKM. V was clipped by 6 bases and J by 0 bases, with 14 bases between them. The CDR3, as DNA: TGTGCCAGCAGATCACATGCGGGAGCTAACTATGGCTACACCTTC. Its translation: CASRSHAGANYGYTF.

This chain joins TRBV7-2 and TRBJ2-7; 9 bases are a match to TRBD1. Germline V gives CDR1 SGHTA, CDR2 FQGNSA. The CDR3 runs 16 residues. The V gene end was trimmed by 5 bases and the J gene end by 3 bases; junction bases not matched to a gene: 11. The CDR3 loop reads CASSLPEGTGNYEQYF. The CDR3 DNA reads as TGTGCCAGCAGCCTGCCCGAAGGGACAGGGAACTACGAGCAGTACTTC.

This clonotype showed up many times. This chain connects TRBV9 to TRBJ1-2, with D hard to call. This CDR3 is built from 11 residues. Trimming pared 5 bases from V and 3 bases from J, leaving 5 bases between. Germline V gives CDR1 SGDLS, CDR2 YYNGEE. The CDR3 coding sequence is TGTGCCAGCAGGGGCGACTATGGCTACACCTTC. Protein product: CASRGDYGYTF.

This clonotype was seen only a few times. This chain links TRBV12-3 or TRBV12-4 with TRBJ1-2; the match to TRBD1 covers 10 bases. V was clipped by 8 bases and J by 5 bases; unmatched bases: 11. The CDR3 has 15 residues. This CDR3 reads CASSPGRGQGYGYTF. CDR3 sequence (DNA): TGTGCCAGCTCACCGGGACGGGGACAGGGGTATGGCTACACCTTC.

Ten or more counts support this clonotype. This chain joins TRBV20-1 and TRBJ1-1, with D possibly matching TRBD1 (6 bases). This CDR3 comprises 16 residues. Trimming cost V 3 bases and J 0 bases, with 17 bases left between them. Per the germline V gene, CDR1 is DFQATT and CDR2 is SNEGSKA (reference sequence). For the CDR3, the DNA is TGCAGTGCTAGTAAGGGGGGTTGGCGGATGAACACTGAAGCTTTCTTT. Amino acids: CSASKGGWRMNTEAFF.

This clonotype was observed many times. V usage is TRBV4-3 and J usage is TRBJ2-5; unclear D gene. V lost 1 base, J lost 4 bases, and 16 bases lay in between. The CDR3 totals 16 residues. CDR1 and CDR2 from the germline V gene are LGHNA and YSLEER. The CDR3, as DNA: TGCGCCAGCAGCCAAGCGGCGCACCTTTACGGAGAGACCCAGTACTTC. It specifies CASSQAAHLYGETQYF.

This clonotype was observed a handful of times. V gene TRBV11-2 combines with J gene TRBJ2-2; 11 nucleotides match TRBD1. CDR3 length: 20 residues. J was trimmed by 4 bases and V by 5 bases; bases with no gene match: 18. Germline V gene data show CDR1 as SGHAT and CDR2 as FQNNGV. The CDR3 coding sequence is TGTGCCAGCAGCCCGAGGACAGGGGGCGGCGGGAGAGAAAGCACCGGGGAGCTGTTTTTT. This gives the protein CASSPRTGGGGRESTGELFF.

This clonotype has at least ten counts. This chain joins TRBV29-1 and TRBJ1-6; D is uncertain. The germline gives CDR1 SQVTM, CDR2 ANQGSEA. V lost 5 bases and J 9 bases, leaving 11 bases between the germline ends. This CDR3 is built from 12 residues. The CDR3 loop is CSVRTGGSPLHF. As DNA, the CDR3 is TGCAGCGTTCGTACGGGCGGTTCACCCCTCCACTTT.

This chain uses TRBV7-9 with TRBJ2-1; D gene unclear. V was trimmed by 4 bases and J by 4 bases, leaving 5 bases between them. Germline-derived CDR1 and CDR2 are SEHNR and FQNEAQ (reference sequence). This CDR3 is built from 12 residues. CDR3 DNA sequence: TGTGCCAGCAGCTCCTTATACAATGAGCAGTTCTTC. It codes for CASSSLYNEQFF.

V gene TRBV28 combines with J gene TRBJ2-2, with D possibly being TRBD2 (6 bases). CDR1 and CDR2 from the germline V gene are MDHEN and SYDVKM. V lost 6 bases, J lost 6 bases, and 17 bases lay in between. This CDR3 region has 15 residues. The CDR3: CASRPGTGWSGELFF. The CDR3 DNA is TGTGCCAGCAGACCTGGGACTGGCTGGTCCGGGGAGCTGTTTTTT. Full variable domain (rest looked up from reference TRBV28 and TRBJ2-2): DVKVTQSSRYLVKRTGEKVFLECVQDMDHENMFWYRQDPGLGLRLIYFSYDVKMKEKGDIPEGYSVSREKKERFSLILESASTNQTSMYLCASRPGTGWSGELFFGEGSRLTVL.

This clonotype was seen repeatedly, ten times or more. This rearrangement joins TRBV11-2 to TRBJ2-7, with D perhaps TRBD1 or TRBD2 (5 bases each). This CDR3 has 15 amino acids. Trimming removed 1 base at V and 5 bases at J, with 15 bases between. From germline, CDR1 is SGHAT and CDR2 FQNNGV. The CDR3 reads CASSLAPGPRDEQYF. CDR3 nucleotides: TGTGCCAGCAGCTTAGCTCCGGGGCCCCGGGACGAGCAGTACTTC.

Ten or more counts support this clonotype. The chain joins TRBV13 to TRBJ2-7; D is unresolved. Germline values: CDR1 PRHDT, CDR2 FYEKMQ (reference sequence). The CDR3 has 14 amino acids. The V end lost 1 base, the J end lost 7 bases, and 14 bases lay between the germline ends. The CDR3 loop is CASSLVYRAEEQYF. The CDR3 coding sequence is TGTGCCAGCAGCTTAGTGTATCGGGCGGAGGAGCAGTACTTC.

The chain is built from TRBV29-1 and TRBJ1-4; D not certain. V gave up 6 bases and J gave up 8 bases, with 19 bases separating them. This CDR3 comprises 14 residues. Germline V gene data show CDR1 as SQVTM and CDR2 as ANQGSEA. CDR3 region: CSVRRDGEGEKLFF. The CDR3 coding sequence is TGCAGCGTAAGGCGCGACGGGGAAGGAGAAAAACTGTTTTTT.

This clonotype was seen more than once but under ten times. The chain links TRBV6-5 to TRBJ2-4, with D maybe TRBD2 (6 bases). The length of the CDR3 is 12 residues. Germline loops: CDR1 MNHEY, CDR2 SVGAGI. V lost 8 bases and J lost 7, with 12 bases in between. CDR3 DNA: TGTGCCAGCGTTGGAGGGGCGAACATTCAGTACTTC. Its protein is CASVGGANIQYF.

The rearrangement links TRBV12-2 to TRBJ1-4. TRBV12-2 is listed as a pseudogene. The CDR3 loop spans 15 amino acids. CDR3 in amino acids: CASRLACGYHEKLFF. CDR3 nucleotide sequence: TGTGCAAGTCGCTTAGCTTGTGGGTATCATGAAAAACTGTTTTTT.

This chain links TRBV7-9 with TRBJ2-2; a possible D gene is TRBD2 (7 bases). The CDR3 contains 12 residues. The V end lost 5 bases, the J end lost 8 bases, and 9 bases lay between the germline ends. Germline CDR1 SEHNR, CDR2 FQNEAQ (reference sequence). CDR3 amino acids: CASSAGAGELFF. DNA of the CDR3: TGTGCCAGCAGCGCGGGGGCTGGGGAGCTGTTTTTT.

This clonotype was observed a handful of times. V and J are TRBV29-1 and TRBJ2-7; possibly TRBD1 for D (6 bases). CDR1 and CDR2 from the germline V gene are SQVTM and ANQGSEA. The CDR3 extends over 14 amino acids. Trimming removed 5 bases from V and 0 bases from J, with 14 bases in between. The CDR3: CSVKKQGPSYEQYF. The CDR3 DNA reads TGCAGCGTTAAAAAGCAGGGGCCCTCCTACGAGCAGTACTTC.

This clonotype was observed a few times. The gene calls are TRBV7-2 and TRBJ2-3; 11 nucleotides line up with TRBD2. After removal of 2 bases from V and 3 bases from J, the junction contained 7 bases not matched to a gene. The CDR3 extends over 17 amino acids. From germline, CDR1 is SGHTA and CDR2 FQGNSA. Written as DNA, the CDR3 is TGTGCCAGCAGCTTACAGGCTAGCGGGGGGAGAACAGATACGCAGTATTTT. Encoded protein: CASSLQASGGRTDTQYF.

The rearrangement links TRBV18 to TRBJ1-2; D is unresolved. CDR1 and CDR2 from the germline V gene are KGHSH and LQKENI. The CDR3 loop spans 11 amino acids. Trimming stripped 2 bases from V and 3 bases from J, with 1 base between. The CDR3 sequence: CASSPDYGYTF. CDR3 nucleotide sequence: TGTGCCAGCTCACCAGACTATGGCTACACCTTC.

This clonotype was detected ten times or more. Here the CDR3 reads CASRPGGFQDTQYF. The DNA for the CDR3 is TGTGCCAGCAGACCAGGGGGTTTTCAAGATACGCAGTATTTT. V usage is TRBV12-3 or TRBV12-4 and J usage is TRBJ2-3; 7 bases are shared with TRBD1. CDR3 length: 14 amino acids. The V gene end was trimmed by 6 bases and the J gene end by 5 bases; junction bases not matched to a gene: 8.

This chain links TRBV5-1 with TRBJ1-2, with TRBD1 matching over 8 bases. The CDR3 contains 13 residues. CDR1 is SGHRS, CDR2 YFSETQ, per germline. The V gene end was trimmed by 4 bases and the J gene end by 3 bases; junction bases not matched to a gene: 2. CDR3 protein: CASSGQGDYGYTF. CDR3 nucleotide sequence: TGCGCCAGCAGCGGACAGGGTGACTATGGCTACACCTTC. Full variable domain (missing parts from reference TRBV5-1 and TRBJ1-2): KAGVTQTPRYLIKTRGQQVTLSCSPISGHRSVSWYQQTPGQGLQFLFEYFSETQRNKGNFPGRFSGRQFSNSRSEMNVSTLELGDSALYLCASSGQGDYGYTFGSGTRLTVV.

This clonotype has ten or more counts. This chain links TRBV10-3 with TRBJ2-2; tentative D call: TRBD2 (6 bases). There are 14 residues in the CDR3. Looked up from germline, CDR1 is ENHRY and CDR2 is SYGVKD. V lost 11 bases, J lost 3 bases, and 16 bases lay in between. As DNA, the CDR3 is TGTGCCTCCTCCGGAGGGCCGGACACCGGGGAGCTGTTTTTT. This codes for CASSGGPDTGELFF.

The chain combines TRBV30 with TRBJ1-5; no firm D call. CDR1 and CDR2 (germline): GTSNPN, SVGIG (reference sequence). The CDR3 consists of 14 residues. V gave up 0 bases and J gave up 3 bases, with 9 bases separating them. CDR3 amino acids: CAWSVVTNNQPQHF. In nucleotides, the CDR3 is TGTGCCTGGAGTGTTGTAACCAACAATCAGCCCCAGCATTTT.

A few counts support this clonotype. The J gene is TRBJ2-6, the V gene TRBV6-2 or TRBV6-3; D may be TRBD2 (6 bases). The V end was cut by 5 bases, the J end by 0 bases, with 17 bases between. CDR3 size: 18 residues. Per germline, CDR1 MNHEY and CDR2 SVGEGT. CDR3 in amino acids: CASSPSWGVSSGANVLTF. CDR3 coding DNA: TGTGCCAGCAGTCCCTCCTGGGGGGTGAGCTCTGGGGCCAACGTCCTGACTTTC.

This clonotype was seen ten or more times. The chain links TRBV7-9 to TRBJ1-1; no clear D. The germline V gene encodes CDR1 SEHNR and CDR2 FQNEAQ (reference sequence). The CDR3 is 12 residues long. V was shortened by 5 bases and J by 4 bases, with 8 bases between the two germline ends. CDR3 sequence (DNA): TGTGCCAGCAGCCCCCCCCTCACTGAAGCTTTCTTT. Its protein is CASSPPLTEAFF.

There are a few counts of this clonotype. The chain uses TRBV7-9 and TRBJ2-5, with D maybe TRBD1 (5 bases). Trimming left V 1 base short and J 2 bases short, with 8 bases between. The CDR3 is 14 residues long. Germline V lookup: CDR1 SEHNR, CDR2 FQNEAQ (reference sequence). The CDR3 DNA is TGTGCCAGCAGCTTAGTACAGGCGCAAGAGACCCAGTACTTC. It codes for CASSLVQAQETQYF.

This clonotype was observed a few times. The chain couples TRBV29-1 to TRBJ2-3; perhaps D is TRBD1 or TRBD2 (5 bases each). The CDR3 length is 15 residues. V was shortened by 5 bases and J by 2 bases, with 17 bases between the two germline ends. Looked up from germline, CDR1 is SQVTM and CDR2 is ANQGSEA. The CDR3 DNA reads TGCAGCGTTCCCCCGGGACCGAGCTACACAGATACGCAGTATTTT. Translation: CSVPPGPSYTDTQYF.